This T cell receptor beta chain emerged from a study of beta chain features in type 1 diabetes. Turning to the study itself: Sorted cell examination encompassed over 90 million cells across all samples. Study-level points and caveats: Patients showed naive, central memory and Treg TCRB repertoires that appeared more similar than those of healthy donors. Patients with Type 1 diabetes showed moderately but significantly shorter TCRB CDR3s in all four CD4+ subsets. Using cDNA template may skew counts toward highly expressing activated cells.

Every bit of the isolated RNA underwent reverse transcription, so sequencing read expressed TCRB transcripts. TCRdb keeps only in-frame clones here, not all; method: immunoSEQ multiplex PCR. The sample yields around 280,000 clones, approximately 16% seen once. This clone showed up just a few times. Its matching antigen is unknown. Sequencing input: naive CD4+ T cells from blood. The clonotype originates from a man between 18 and 35 years old with type 1 diabetes.

This CDR3 is CASRSAYEQYF. The CDR3 region has the DNA TGTGCCAGCAGATCCGCCTACGAGCAGTACTTC. The chain employs TRBV2 and TRBJ2-7, with D unresolved. V was trimmed by 6 bases and J by 2 bases, leaving 5 bases between them. Germline V lookup: CDR1 SNHLY, CDR2 FYNNEI. The CDR3 has 11 amino acids. The full variable domain, in which reference TRBV2 and TRBJ2-7 provide the parts outside the CDR3, is EPEVTQTPSHQVTQMGQEVILRCVPISNHLYFYWYRQILGQKVEFLVSFYNNEISEKSEIFDDQFSVERPDGSNFTLKIRSTKLEDSAMYFCASRSAYEQYFGPGTRLTVT.